This is a list of T cell receptor beta chains from one sample in a study of Tregs in tolerant kidney transplant recipients. The table came from immunoSEQ multiplex PCR; TCRdb's copy has only in-frame clones and leaves some out. Counted here are roughly 250,000 clones, 80% to 85% occurring once; the ten biggest clones make up under 0.65%. Sequenced: CD4+ T cells from blood. All receptors derive from a human donor in good health. CDR3s include the opening cysteine and the closing phenylalanine or tryptophan. A D gene is named only where the DNA matches it firmly. Only part of the rows carry a size: once, few, many, or a class if the clone is expanded.

.	.	TRBV5-6	TRBJ2-7	TGTGCCAGCAGCTTAAATACCCCTAAGGAGCAGTACTTC	CASSLNTPKEQYF
.	.	TRBV6-5	TRBJ1-4	TGTACCAGCAGCCGGACGGAAGCAACTAATGAAAAACTGTTTTTT	CTSSRTEATNEKLFF
.	TRBD1	TRBV7-6	TRBJ2-2	TGTGCCAGCTCCCAGCGGGACAGGGTAGCCGGGGAGCTGTTTTTT	CASSQRDRVAGELFF
.	TRBD2	TRBV7-2	TRBJ2-2	TGTGCCAGCAGCTTAGCGCGTACCGGGGGGATCGGGGAGCTGTTTTTT	CASSLARTGGIGELFF
few	.	TRBV30	TRBJ1-5	TGTGCCTGGAATGGGGACAGCAATCAGCCCCAGCATTTT	CAWNGDSNQPQHF
many	.	TRBV2	TRBJ1-2	TGTGCCAGCAGTGAAGTAGGGTATTTCACCTTC	CASSEVGYFTF
.	.	TRBV7-2	TRBJ1-1	TGTGCCAGCAGCCCAAATCGAGGGGGTCAGAACACTGAAGCTTTCTTT	CASSPNRGGQNTEAFF
.	TRBD1	TRBV27	TRBJ2-7	TGTGCCCAGCACCCCAGGACAGGGGGTAAATACGAGCAGTACTTC	CAQHPRTGGKYEQYF
.	TRBD1	TRBV6-5	TRBJ1-3	TGTGCCAGCGGTAAAGGGGGCGCCCCCGGAAACACCATATATTTT	CASGKGGAPGNTIYF
.	.	TRBV7-2	TRBJ2-5	TGTGCCAGCAGCTTAGGATCCAGAGGGGAGACCCAGTACTTC	CASSLGSRGETQYF
.	.	TRBV9	TRBJ1-2	TGTGCCAGCAGCGTAGAGCCACTTGGCTACACCTTC	CASSVEPLGYTF
once	.	TRBV5-4	TRBJ2-7	TGTGCCAGCAGCTTGGAGGTAGGGGGGCACTACGAGCAGTACTTC	CASSLEVGGHYEQYF
once	TRBD2	TRBV19	TRBJ2-1	TGTGCCAGTAGGCTAGCGGGACCCTCCTACAATGAGCAGTTCTTC	CASRLAGPSYNEQFF